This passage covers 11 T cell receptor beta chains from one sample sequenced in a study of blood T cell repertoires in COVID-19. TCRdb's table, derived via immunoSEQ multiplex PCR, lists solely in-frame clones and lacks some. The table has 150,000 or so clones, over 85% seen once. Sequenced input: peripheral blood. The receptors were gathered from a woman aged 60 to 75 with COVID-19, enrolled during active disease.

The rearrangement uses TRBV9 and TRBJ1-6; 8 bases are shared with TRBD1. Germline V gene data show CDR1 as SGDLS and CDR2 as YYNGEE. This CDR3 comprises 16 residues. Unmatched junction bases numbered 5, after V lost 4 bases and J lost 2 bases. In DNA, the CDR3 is TGTGCCAGCAGCCAGGACAGGGAAGCCTATAATTCACCCCTCCACTTT. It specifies CASSQDREAYNSPLHF.

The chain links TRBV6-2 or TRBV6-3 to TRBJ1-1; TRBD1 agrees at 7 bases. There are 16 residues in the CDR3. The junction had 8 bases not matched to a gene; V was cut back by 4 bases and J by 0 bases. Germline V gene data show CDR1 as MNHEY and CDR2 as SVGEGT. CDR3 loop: CASSSRDSPMNTEAFF. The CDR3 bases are TGTGCCAGCAGTTCCCGGGACAGTCCCATGAACACTGAAGCTTTCTTT.

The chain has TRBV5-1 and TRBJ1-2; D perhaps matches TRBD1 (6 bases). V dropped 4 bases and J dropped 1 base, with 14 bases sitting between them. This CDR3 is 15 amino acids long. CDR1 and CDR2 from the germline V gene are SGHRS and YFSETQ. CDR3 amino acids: CASSPGHVNNYGYTF. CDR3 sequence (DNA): TGCGCCAGCAGCCCGGGACACGTAAATAACTATGGCTACACCTTC.

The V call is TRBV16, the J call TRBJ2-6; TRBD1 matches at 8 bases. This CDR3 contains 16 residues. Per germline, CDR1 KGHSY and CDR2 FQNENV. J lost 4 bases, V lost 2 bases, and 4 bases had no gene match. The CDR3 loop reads CASSQLRGPGANVLTF. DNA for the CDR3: TGTGCCAGCAGCCAACTCAGGGGGCCGGGGGCCAACGTCCTGACTTTC.

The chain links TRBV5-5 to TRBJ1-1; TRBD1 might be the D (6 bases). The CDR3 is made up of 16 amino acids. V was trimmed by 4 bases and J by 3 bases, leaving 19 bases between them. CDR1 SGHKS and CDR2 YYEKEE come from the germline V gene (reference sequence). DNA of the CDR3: TGTGCCAGCAGCCAGACGACAGGAGACGGAGACACTGAAGCTTTCTTT. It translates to CASSQTTGDGDTEAFF.

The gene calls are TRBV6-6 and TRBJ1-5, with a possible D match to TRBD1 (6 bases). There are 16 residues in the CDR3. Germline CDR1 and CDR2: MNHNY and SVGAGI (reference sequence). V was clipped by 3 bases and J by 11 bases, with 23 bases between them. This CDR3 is CASSYSTDRLSGTQHF. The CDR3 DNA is TGTGCCAGCAGTTATTCGACGGACAGACTTTCGGGGACCCAGCATTTT.

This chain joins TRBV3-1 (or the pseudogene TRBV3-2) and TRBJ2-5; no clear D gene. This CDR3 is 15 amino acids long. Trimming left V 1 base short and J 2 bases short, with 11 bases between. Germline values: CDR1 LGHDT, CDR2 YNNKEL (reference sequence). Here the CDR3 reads CASSQGLRRQETQYF. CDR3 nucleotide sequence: TGTGCCAGCAGCCAAGGCCTCCGGCGGCAAGAGACCCAGTACTTC.

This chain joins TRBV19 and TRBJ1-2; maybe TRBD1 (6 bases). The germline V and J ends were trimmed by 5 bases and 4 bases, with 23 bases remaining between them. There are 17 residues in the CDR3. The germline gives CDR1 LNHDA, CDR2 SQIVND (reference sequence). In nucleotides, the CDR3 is TGTGCCAGTAGTGGTTTTTTACAGGGAACGGTATTCTATGGCTACACCTTC. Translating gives CASSGFLQGTVFYGYTF.

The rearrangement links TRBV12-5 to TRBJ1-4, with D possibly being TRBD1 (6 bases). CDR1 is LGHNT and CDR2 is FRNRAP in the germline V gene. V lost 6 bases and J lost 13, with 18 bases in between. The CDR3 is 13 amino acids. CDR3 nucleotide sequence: TGTGCTAGTGGACTTGACAGGTACGGGGCACTGTTTTTT. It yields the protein CASGLDRYGALFF.

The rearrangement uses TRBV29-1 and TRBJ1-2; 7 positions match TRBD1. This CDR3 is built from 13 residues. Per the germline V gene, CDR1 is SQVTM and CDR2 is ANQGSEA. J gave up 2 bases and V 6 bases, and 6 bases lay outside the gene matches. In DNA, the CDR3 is TGCAGCGTGCGTGGACAGGTCAACTATGGCTACACCTTC. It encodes CSVRGQVNYGYTF.

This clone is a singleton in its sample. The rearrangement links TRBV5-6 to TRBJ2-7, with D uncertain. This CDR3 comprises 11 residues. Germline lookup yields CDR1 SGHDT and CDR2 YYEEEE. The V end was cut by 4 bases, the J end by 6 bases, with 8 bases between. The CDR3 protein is CASSVSGEQYF. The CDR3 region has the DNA TGTGCCAGCAGCGTTTCCGGCGAGCAGTACTTC.